A selection of T cell receptor beta chains follows, all from one sample in a study of T cell clonotyping in hematopoietic cell transplantation. Clones were sequenced by immunoSEQ multiplex PCR, and TCRdb holds only the in-frame ones, with some missing. Of about 36,000 clones listed, 80% to 90% were seen once; the top ten hold roughly 2%. Material: peripheral blood mononuclear cells. These receptors originate from a middle-aged woman in good health. Some clones in this sample may be carry-over from other donors' samples. CDR3s include the opening cysteine and the closing phenylalanine or tryptophan. The order of the fields is D gene, V gene, CDR3 length, J gene, CDR3 DNA, CDR3 protein. D genes are given only for firm matches.

NA	TRBV6-5	11	TRBJ1-1	TGTGCCACAGGGCGGAACACTGAAGCTTTCTTT	CATGRNTEAFF
NA	TRBV5-1	14	TRBJ1-2	TGCGCCAGCAGCCAACCGGACGTCGTCTATGGCTACACCTTC	CASSQPDVVYGYTF
NA	TRBV29-1	12	TRBJ1-5	TGCAGCTGCAGGGAAGGCAATCAGCCCCAGCATTTT	CSCREGNQPQHF
NA	TRBV28	15	TRBJ2-3	TGTGCCAGCAGTACGATAGGGAGAATCACAGATACGCAGTATTTT	CASSTIGRITDTQYF
NA	TRBV12-2	12	TRBJ2-7	TGTGCAAGTCGCTCCCTAGGATACGAGCAGTACTTC	CASRSLGYEQYF
NA	TRBV30	13	TRBJ1-2	TGTGCCTGGAGACGACAGCGTCATTATGGCTACACCTTC	CAWRRQRHYGYTF
NA	TRBV7-9	15	TRBJ1-2	TGTGCCAGCAGCTTAAATGCGGAGGTCTTATATGGCTACACCTTC	CASSLNAEVLYGYTF
TRBD1	TRBV6-5	15	TRBJ1-1	TGTGCCAGCAGTTACTCAGGCAGGGGGGCATATGAAGCTTTCTTT	CASSYSGRGAYEAFF
TRBD2	TRBV10-1	14	TRBJ2-3	TGCGCCTGCCAGCGGGAGGGCCGAGGAGATACGCAGTATTTT	CACQREGRGDTQYF
TRBD1	TRBV20-1	10	TRBJ2-7	TGCAGTGCTGGGGGACAGGGTATTTACTTC	CSAGGQGIYF
NA	TRBV7-2	13	TRBJ1-1	TGTGCCAGCAGGGGCGGGGGGCTGACTGAAGCTTTCTTT	CASRGGGLTEAFF
NA	TRBV28	15	TRBJ2-7	TGTGCCAGCAGCGAACAGGGTGCAGAAGGATACGAGCAGTACTTC	CASSEQGAEGYEQYF
NA	TRBV9	14	TRBJ2-1	TGTGCCAGCCAAGTTAGCGGTTCCTACAATGAGCAGTTCTTC	CASQVSGSYNEQFF
NA	TRBV2	17	TRBJ2-7	TGTGCCAGCCGGGACCATCAAGAACTAGGGACTTTTGGGGAGCAGTACTTC	CASRDHQELGTFGEQYF
TRBD2	TRBV27	14	TRBJ2-7	TGTGCCAGCAGTTTCAAGCGGGACTCCTACGAGCAGTACTTC	CASSFKRDSYEQYF
TRBD2	TRBV6-1	17	TRBJ2-2	TGTGCCAGCAGTGACAGCGGGAGGGCCCTCGGGACCGGGGAGCTGTTTTTT	CASSDSGRALGTGELFF
NA	TRBV6-5	14	TRBJ1-5	TGTGCCAGCAGTTCCGGACGGGCCGATCAGCCCCAGCATTTT	CASSSGRADQPQHF